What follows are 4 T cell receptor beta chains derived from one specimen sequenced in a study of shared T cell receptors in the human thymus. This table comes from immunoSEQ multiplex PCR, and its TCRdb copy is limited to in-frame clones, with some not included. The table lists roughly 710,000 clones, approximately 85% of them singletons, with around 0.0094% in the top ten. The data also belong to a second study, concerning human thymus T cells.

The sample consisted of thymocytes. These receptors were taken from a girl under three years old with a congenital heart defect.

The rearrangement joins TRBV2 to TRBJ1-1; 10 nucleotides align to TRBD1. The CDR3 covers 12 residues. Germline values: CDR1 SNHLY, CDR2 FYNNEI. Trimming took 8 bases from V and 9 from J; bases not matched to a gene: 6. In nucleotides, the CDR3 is TGTGCCAGCGGACAGGGGGTTTGGAAAGCTTTCTTT. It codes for CASGQGVWKAFF.

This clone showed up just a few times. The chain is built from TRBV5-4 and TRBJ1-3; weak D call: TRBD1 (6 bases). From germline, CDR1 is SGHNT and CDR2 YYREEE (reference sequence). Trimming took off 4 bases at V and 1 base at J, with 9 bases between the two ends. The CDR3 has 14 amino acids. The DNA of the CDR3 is TGTGCCAGCAGCCAGGGGATTTCTGGAAACACCATATATTTT. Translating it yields CASSQGISGNTIYF.

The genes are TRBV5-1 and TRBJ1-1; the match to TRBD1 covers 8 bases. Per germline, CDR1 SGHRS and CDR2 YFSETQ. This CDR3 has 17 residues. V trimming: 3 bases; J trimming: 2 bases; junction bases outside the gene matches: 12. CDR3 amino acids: CASSSDPGQAENTEAFF. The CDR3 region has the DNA TGCGCCAGCAGCTCCGACCCGGGACAGGCGGAAAACACTGAAGCTTTCTTT.

As DNA, the CDR3 is TGTGCCAGCAGTTTCTTTAGGAGTGGCTACGAGCAGTACTTC. This encodes CASSFFRSGYEQYF. The rearrangement links TRBV28 to TRBJ2-7; no reliable D call. The V gene's germline CDR1 is MDHEN and CDR2 SYDVKM. This CDR3 has 14 amino acids. Trimming removed 3 bases from V and 3 bases from J, with 12 bases in between.